The entry below gives a single T cell receptor (beta chain) sequence along with its context. Using immunoSEQ multiplex PCR, the repertoire was profiled, and TCRdb retains in-frame clones only, with some absent. The sample includes 200,000 to 250,000 clones, roughly 80% seen only once; the top ten take about 5.6%. This record belongs to a study of blood T cell repertoires in COVID-19. The receptor comes from a woman between 65 and 79 years old with COVID-19, enrolled during active disease. The material sequenced was peripheral blood.

The DNA for the CDR3 is TGTGCCAGCTCACAGGAGGGGCAAGAGACCCAGTACTTC. It is translated as CASSQEGQETQYF. The chain links TRBV18 to TRBJ2-5; perhaps TRBD2 as D (6 bases). Trimming left V 4 bases short and J 2 bases short, with 8 bases between. CDR1 KGHSH and CDR2 LQKENI come from the germline V gene. This CDR3 has 13 amino acids.